This T cell receptor beta chain emerged from a study of human T cells and chemical hapten exposure. Germline trimming cut 6 bases from V and 2 bases from J; bases unmatched to any gene: 9. Looked up from germline, CDR1 is SGHTA and CDR2 is FQGNSA. CDR3 length: 15 residues. This clonotype was counted between two and nine times. This sample's time point: pre-sensitization, week 0. Stated treatment: therapeutic diphenylcyclopropenone sensitization with weekly scalp DPC. TCRdb used MiXCR to reprocess the RACE reads, holding one entry per CDR3 protein. The data show about 180,000 distinct CDR3 sequences, 25% to 35% seen once.

The sequences come from whole blood, collected in connection with sensitization to the hapten diphenylcyclopropenone (DPC). The chain couples TRBV7-2 to TRBJ2-7; 8 bases are shared with TRBD1. The clonotype originates from a woman in her 30s with alopecia areata. Some clones in this sample may be carry-over from other donors' samples. DNA for the CDR3: TGTGCCAGCAGTCGAAACAGGGGGGCAGCCTACGAGCAGTACTTC. The encoded protein is CASSRNRGAAYEQYF.